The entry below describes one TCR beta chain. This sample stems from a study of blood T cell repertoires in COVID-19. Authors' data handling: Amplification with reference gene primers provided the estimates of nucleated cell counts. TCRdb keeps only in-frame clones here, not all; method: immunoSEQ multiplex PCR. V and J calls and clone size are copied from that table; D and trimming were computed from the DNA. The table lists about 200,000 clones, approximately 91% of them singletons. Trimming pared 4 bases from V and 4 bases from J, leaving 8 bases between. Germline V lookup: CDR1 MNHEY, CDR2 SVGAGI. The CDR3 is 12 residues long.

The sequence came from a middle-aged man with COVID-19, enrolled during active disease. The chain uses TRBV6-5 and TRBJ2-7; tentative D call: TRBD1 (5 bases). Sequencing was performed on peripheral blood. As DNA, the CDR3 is TGTGCCAGCAGTTCCGGACATTACGAGCAGTACTTC. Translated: CASSSGHYEQYF.